The present TCR beta chain was sequenced within a study of tumor-infiltrating lymphocytes in primary liver carcinoma (dated by TCRdb to 2015 to 2018). Regarding the research as a whole: Hepatocellular carcinoma (four) or combined HCC and intrahepatic cholangiocarcinoma (one) was present in the five patients, who were three men and two women aged 30 to 69 years. The five patients had tumors staged T1-T3 N0M0, with maximum diameters ranging from 4.2 to 10 cm. Roughly 3.5 to 7.5 million productive TCRbeta reads were obtained per sample, and no significant difference in read depth was found between tissue types. Across five regions of each liver tumor, along with adjacent normal tissue and blood, the study brought together TCRbeta repertoire sequencing, expression microarrays and whole-exome sequencing. A total of about 35 specimens from 5 patients, comprising about 25 tumor regions, 5 adjacent noncancerous liver tissues and 5 peripheral blood samples, were covered by TCRbeta repertoire sequencing. Agilent mRNA microarray profiling was performed on the 25 tumor region samples to relate TCRbeta repertoire diversity to the local molecular phenotype. High reproducibility was observed for the technical replicate repertoires, with mean shared-clone rates approximately 0.9 and correlation coefficients above 0.95. What the authors observed across the whole study: Only about 8-25% of top clones were found in all five regions of a tumor, suggesting spatial heterogeneity of tumor-infiltrating T cells. Consistent with antigen-driven expansion, pairs of tumor regions showed higher repertoire overlap (mean about 36%) than either tumor-adjacent pairs (around 17%) or tumor-blood pairs (about 14%). Only the TCR beta chain was sequenced, so true repertoire diversity is likely underestimated because unpaired alpha chains were not captured. The study included only 4 to 6 patients, and the authors note findings should be validated in a larger study. Compared with blood, tumors had a significantly larger share of the repertoire taken up by the top 250 clones (p = 0.039). Bulk unsorted samples precluded comparing CD4+ and CD8+ T cell repertoires.

The CDR3 contains 15 residues, cysteine and phenylalanine counted. Only the CDR3 part of the read is kept: 45 bases, read in frame from the first base. The germline V gene provides CDR1 MGHRA and CDR2 YSYEKL. The trim is 0 bases for V and 5 bases for J, with a gap of 10 bases between the germline ends. Without any cell sorting, total RNA and DNA were co-extracted from 20-30 mg of bulk tissue using the AllPrep DNA/RNA mini kit. Surgical resection was performed in China between 2015 and March 2016 on a few patients with histopathologically diagnosed primary liver carcinoma. At the time of sampling, the patients were treatment-naive and had chronic HBV infection. Five spatially separated regions were sampled from each tumor: the superior, inferior, left-lateral and right-lateral poles, plus the tumor centre. According to histology, viable tumor cells made up more than 90% of every tumor sample. Each fresh piece of tumor and adjacent tissue was cut in two, with one half stored in RNAlater at -80 degrees C and the other half sent for histology.

TCRbeta-specific cDNA was reverse-transcribed from 500 ng total RNA using a constant-region primer and ProtoScript II reverse transcriptase. Three nested multiplex PCR rounds, following a slightly modified ARM-PCR procedure, were used to build the TCRbeta libraries. The first two PCR rounds used multiplex TRBV1-TRBV30 forward primers with a Cbeta reverse primer, each for approximately 11 cycles. A final 25-cycle PCR with Deep VentR polymerase added sample barcodes and Illumina adapters. Before sequencing, amplicons between 200 and 500 bp were purified from gel using a QIAquick gel extraction kit. An Illumina HiSeq 2500 was used to sequence the TCRbeta amplicons with 250-bp paired-end reads. The authors' pipeline ran thus. To recover full CDR3 sequences, reads were quality-trimmed using Trimmomatic v0.33 and paired reads were then merged using FLASH v1.2.11. V, D and J germline segments were assigned to the rearranged TCRbeta sequences by MiGEC v1.2.1b. VDJtools v1.0.0 computed clonotype statistics and Shannon-Wiener diversity indices. Except for diversity analysis, only each sample's 250 most abundant clonotypes were used in subsequent analyses to reduce sampling bias. Starting from the raw public reads, TCRdb applied fastp trimming at Q25, assembled clones with MiXCR and retained in-frame beta chains. Each CDR3 protein appears once, grouped with its most common genes and DNA. TCRdb, not the original authors, processed these V and J calls. Within this sample are 20,000 to 25,000 distinct CDR3 sequences, with over 60% of them counted one time only. Of the sample, roughly 42% is held by the ten largest clones.

This clonotype was seen at least ten times. The target of this receptor is not known. Base qualities are not provided; no much larger clone lies one nucleotide away. Sequenced material: liver tumor tissue from sampling region 1. This specimen's cell subset or site label, interpreted: tumor region T1, superior pole. The chain is encoded by TRBV4-1 joined to TRBJ2-2; TRBD2 is possibly the D segment (6 matching bases). This TCR was recovered from a young woman with primary liver carcinoma and hepatitis B virus infection. The nucleotide sequence reads TGCGCCAGCAGCCAAGATCACGGGGGAACCGGGGAGCTGTTTTTT. Its coded protein is CASSQDHGGTGELFF.